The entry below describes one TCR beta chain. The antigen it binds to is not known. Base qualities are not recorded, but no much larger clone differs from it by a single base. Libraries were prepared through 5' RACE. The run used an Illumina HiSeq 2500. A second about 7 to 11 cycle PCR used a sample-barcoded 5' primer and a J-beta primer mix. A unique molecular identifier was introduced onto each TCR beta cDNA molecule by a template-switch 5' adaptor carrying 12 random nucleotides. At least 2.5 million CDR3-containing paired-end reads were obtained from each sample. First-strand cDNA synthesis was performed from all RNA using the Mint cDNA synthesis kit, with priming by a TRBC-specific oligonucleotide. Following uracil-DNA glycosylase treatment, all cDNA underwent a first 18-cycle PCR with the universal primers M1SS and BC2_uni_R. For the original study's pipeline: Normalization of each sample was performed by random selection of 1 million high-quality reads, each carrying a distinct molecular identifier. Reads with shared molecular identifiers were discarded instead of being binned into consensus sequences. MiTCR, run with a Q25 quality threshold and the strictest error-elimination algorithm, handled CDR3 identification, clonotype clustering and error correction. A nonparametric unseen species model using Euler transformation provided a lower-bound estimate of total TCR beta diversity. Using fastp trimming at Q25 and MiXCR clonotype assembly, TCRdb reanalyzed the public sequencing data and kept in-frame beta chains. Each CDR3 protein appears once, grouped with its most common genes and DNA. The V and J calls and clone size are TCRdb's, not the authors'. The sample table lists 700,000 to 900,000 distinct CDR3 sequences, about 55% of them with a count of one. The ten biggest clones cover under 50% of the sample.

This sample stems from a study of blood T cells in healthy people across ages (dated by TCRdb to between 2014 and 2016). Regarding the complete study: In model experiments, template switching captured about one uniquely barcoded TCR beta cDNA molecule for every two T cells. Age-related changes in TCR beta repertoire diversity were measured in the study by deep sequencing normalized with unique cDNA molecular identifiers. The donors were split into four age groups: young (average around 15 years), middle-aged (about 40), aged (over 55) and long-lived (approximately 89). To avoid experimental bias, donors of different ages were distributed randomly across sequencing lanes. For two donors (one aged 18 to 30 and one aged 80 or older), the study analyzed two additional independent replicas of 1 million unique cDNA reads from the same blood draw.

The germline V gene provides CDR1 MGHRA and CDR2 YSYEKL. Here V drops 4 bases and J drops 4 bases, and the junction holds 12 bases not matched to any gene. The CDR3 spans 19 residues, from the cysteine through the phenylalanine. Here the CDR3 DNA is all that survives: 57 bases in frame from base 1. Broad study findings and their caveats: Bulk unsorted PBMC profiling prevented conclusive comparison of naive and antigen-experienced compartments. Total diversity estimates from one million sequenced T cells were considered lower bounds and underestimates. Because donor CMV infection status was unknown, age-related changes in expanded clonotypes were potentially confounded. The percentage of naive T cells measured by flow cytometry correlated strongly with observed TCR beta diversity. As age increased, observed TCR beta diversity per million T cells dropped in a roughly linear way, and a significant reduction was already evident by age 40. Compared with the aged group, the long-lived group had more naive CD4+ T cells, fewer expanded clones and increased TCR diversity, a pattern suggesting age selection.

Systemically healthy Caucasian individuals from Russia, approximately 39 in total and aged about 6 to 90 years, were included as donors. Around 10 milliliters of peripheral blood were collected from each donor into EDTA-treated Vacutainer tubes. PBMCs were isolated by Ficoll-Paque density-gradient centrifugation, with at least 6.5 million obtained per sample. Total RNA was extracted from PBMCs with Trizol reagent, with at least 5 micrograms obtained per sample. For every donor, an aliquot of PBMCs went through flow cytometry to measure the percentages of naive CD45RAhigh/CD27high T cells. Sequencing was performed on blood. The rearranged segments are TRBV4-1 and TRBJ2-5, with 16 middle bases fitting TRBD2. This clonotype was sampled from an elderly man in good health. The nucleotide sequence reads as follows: TGCGCCAGCAGCCTCGCTCCGGGACTAGCGGGAGGGCCAGGAGAGACCCAGTACTTC. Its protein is CASSLAPGLAGGPGETQYF.